This entry lists 20 T cell receptor beta chains sequenced from one sample in a study of cytomegalovirus exposure and HLA in healthy donors. PCR primers comprised 60 Vbeta and 13 Jbeta primers. Only in-frame clones appear in the TCRdb table, and some are missing; sequencing was by immunoSEQ multiplex PCR. The sample shows about 160,000 clones, 60% to 80% of them seen only once. What was sequenced was PBMCs. The receptors shown here come from a male donor in good health and CMV-seronegative.

V gene TRBV7-2 combines with J gene TRBJ2-1; the D is unclear. The CDR3 length is 13 residues. In germline, CDR1 is SGHTA, CDR2 FQGNSA. Trimming took 1 base from V and 5 from J, leaving 6 bases between them. The CDR3 sequence is CASSLDRDNEQFF. As DNA, the CDR3 is TGTGCCAGCAGCTTAGACAGAGACAATGAGCAGTTCTTC.

This clone was detected a few times. This sequence joins TRBV6-5 and TRBJ2-7, with 9 bases aligning to TRBD2. Germline CDR1 and CDR2: MNHEY and SVGAGI. This CDR3 region has 15 residues. Unmatched junction bases numbered 6, after V lost 3 bases and J lost 3 bases. Here the CDR3 reads CASSYQAGGVYEQYF. CDR3 in DNA: TGTGCCAGCAGTTATCAAGCGGGGGGTGTCTACGAGCAGTACTTC.

This clone was picked up a small number of times. The chain links TRBV6-1 to TRBJ2-3; TRBD1 aligns across 11 bases. The trim removed 8 bases at V and 4 bases at J, leaving 8 bases unmatched. The CDR3 covers 15 residues. Germline V lookup: CDR1 MNHNS, CDR2 SASEGT. CDR3 nucleotide sequence: TGTGCCAGCCAGCTAGGACAGGGGGCTTCAGATACGCAGTATTTT. Translating it yields CASQLGQGASDTQYF.

The rearrangement joins TRBV29-1 to TRBJ2-3; 7 positions agree with TRBD1. V dropped 3 bases and J dropped 4; count of bases not matched to a gene: 1. The germline gives CDR1 SQVTM, CDR2 ANQGSEA. The CDR3 extends over 12 amino acids. CDR3 in amino acids: CSVERGPDTQYF. In nucleotides, the CDR3 is TGCAGCGTTGAGAGGGGGCCAGATACGCAGTATTTT.

This chain joins TRBV10-1 and TRBJ2-1; D is perhaps TRBD2 (5 bases). Germline loops: CDR1 WNHNN, CDR2 SYGVQD (reference sequence). V was trimmed by 6 bases and J by 5 bases, leaving 5 bases between them. The length of the CDR3 is 11 residues. CDR3 residues: CASRLDNEQFF. For the CDR3, the DNA is TGCGCCAGCAGACTAGACAATGAGCAGTTCTTC.

The rearrangement joins TRBV28 to TRBJ2-3; 8 nucleotides match TRBD2. Germline V gene lookup returns CDR1 MDHEN and CDR2 SYDVKM. With 5 bases clipped from V and 2 bases from J, the junction kept 12 bases outside the gene matches. The CDR3 runs 17 residues. The CDR3 DNA sequence: TGTGCCAGCAGTCCGGGACTAGTGTCAACCTTCACAGATACGCAGTATTTT. This codes for CASSPGLVSTFTDTQYF.

The chain employs TRBV6-5 and TRBJ1-3; D might be TRBD1 (5 bases). The length of the CDR3 is 15 residues. Germline loops: CDR1 MNHEY, CDR2 SVGAGI. V was pared by 8 bases and J by 0 bases, with 14 bases between. As DNA, the CDR3 is TGTGCCAGCCAACTGGGGGGGGGCTCTGGAAACACCATATATTTT. Translating gives CASQLGGGSGNTIYF.

This clone was seen a handful of times. The chain links TRBV4-1 to TRBJ1-6; a possible D gene is TRBD1 (5 bases). Trimming removed 0 bases at V and 3 bases at J, with 9 bases between. Germline V gives CDR1 MGHRA, CDR2 YSYEKL. This CDR3 contains 16 residues. The DNA of the CDR3 is TGCGCCAGCAGCCAAGAAAGGGGTAGCTATAATTCACCCCTCCACTTT. Amino acid sequence: CASSQERGSYNSPLHF.

There are a few counts of this clone. The chain is built from TRBV7-2 and TRBJ2-2; TRBD2 might be the D (7 bases). V was trimmed by 3 bases and J by 8 bases, leaving 22 bases between them. The CDR3 consists of 17 residues. The germline V gene encodes CDR1 SGHTA and CDR2 FQGNSA. CDR3 bases: TGTGCCAGCAGCTTTAGCGAGTTCCGGGGGGCAGGGGGGGAGCTGTTTTTT. Translation: CASSFSEFRGAGGELFF. The whole variable domain, remainder taken from reference TRBV7-2 and TRBJ2-2, is GAGVSQSPSNKVTEKGKDVELRCDPISGHTALYWYRQSLGQGLEFLIYFQGNSAPDKSGLPSDRFSAERTGGSVSTLTIQRTQQEDSAVYLCASSFSEFRGAGGELFFGEGSRLTVL.

As regards this clone: One end of the junction varies from germline; a read error may be responsible. The chain recombines TRBV7-8 with TRBJ2-1, with 8 nucleotides matching TRBD2. The CDR3 runs 17 residues. Germline-derived CDR1 and CDR2 are SGHVS and FQNEAQ. The CDR3 DNA reads TGTGCCAGCAGTTTAGGGTCTAGCGGGTCCTCCTACAATGAGCAGTTCTTC. Translated, it gives CASSLGSSGSSYNEQFF.

A few counts support this clone. This chain links TRBV6-4 with TRBJ2-5; 8 nucleotides line up with TRBD2. Losses at the gene ends were 8 bases for V and 0 bases for J; bases not matched to a gene: 8. The CDR3 is 15 residues long. Germline V gene sequence: CDR1 MRHNA, CDR2 SNTAGT. The CDR3 reads CASPSRGGYQETQYF. DNA for the CDR3: TGTGCCAGCCCGAGTCGGGGGGGGTACCAAGAGACCCAGTACTTC.

The V and J genes are TRBV5-4 and TRBJ1-3, with a tentative D call TRBD1 (6 bases). Germline V gene lookup returns CDR1 SGHNT and CDR2 YYREEE (reference sequence). The CDR3 has 14 amino acids. The V gene lost 2 bases and the J gene lost 2 bases, with 8 bases spanning the gap. The CDR3 DNA is TGTGCCAGCAGCTTACAGGGAACTGGAAACACCATATATTTT. Its protein is CASSLQGTGNTIYF.

The V gene is TRBV28, the J gene TRBJ2-7; TRBD1 matches at 9 bases. Germline V gene lookup returns CDR1 MDHEN and CDR2 SYDVKM. V was pared by 5 bases and J by 0 bases, with 8 bases of the junction left unmatched. There are 16 residues in the CDR3. The CDR3 nucleotides read TGTGCCAGCAGTACTCACGGACAGGGGCTCTCCTACGAGCAGTACTTC. Translated, it gives CASSTHGQGLSYEQYF.

There are a few counts of this clone. The chain links TRBV11-2 to TRBJ2-1; 14 nucleotides match TRBD2. Unmatched junction bases numbered 14, after V lost 8 bases and J lost 2 bases. Germline CDR1 SGHAT, CDR2 FQNNGV. The CDR3 is 19 amino acids. The CDR3, as DNA: TGTGCCAGCGGTCCCTCGGGACTAGCGGGAGTAGTGACCTACAATGAGCAGTTCTTC. It specifies CASGPSGLAGVVTYNEQFF.

This clone has only a few counts. The chain is built from TRBV11-2 and TRBJ1-1; D is uncertain. The CDR3 runs 15 residues. The germline V and J ends were trimmed by 1 base and 2 bases, with 11 bases remaining between them. CDR1 is SGHAT and CDR2 is FQNNGV in the germline V gene. The DNA for the CDR3 is TGTGCCAGCAGCTTAGTGGCGGGGAAAAACACTGAAGCTTTCTTT. This gives the protein CASSLVAGKNTEAFF.

The rearrangement joins TRBV4-2 to TRBJ1-2, with a weak D call TRBD1 (6 bases). Trimming took 3 bases from V and 6 from J, leaving 17 bases between them. Germline-derived CDR1 and CDR2 are LGHNA and YNFKEQ. The CDR3 is made up of 15 amino acids. The CDR3 is CASSHPEQGNNGYTF. The CDR3 region has the DNA TGTGCCAGCAGCCATCCGGAACAGGGAAATAATGGCTACACCTTC.

The chain joins TRBV18 to TRBJ1-6; 11 nucleotides match TRBD1. Trimming removed 2 bases from V and 7 bases from J; junction bases left unmatched: 4. Per germline, CDR1 KGHSH and CDR2 LQKENI. The CDR3 extends over 16 amino acids. CDR3 coding DNA: TGTGCCAGCTCACCAGGACAGGGGGCGCGCAATTCACCCCTCCACTTT. This gives the protein CASSPGQGARNSPLHF.

The genes are TRBV4-1 and TRBJ1-5; D gene ambiguous. Trimming pared 3 bases from V and 7 bases from J, leaving 10 bases between. This CDR3 is built from 13 residues. Germline CDR1 is MGHRA and CDR2 is YSYEKL. Here the CDR3 DNA reads TGCGCCAGCAGCCACCAACTGAGCCAGCCCCAGCATTTT. Protein sequence: CASSHQLSQPQHF.

The chain recombines TRBV7-2 with TRBJ2-7; maybe TRBD1 (6 bases). The V gene's germline CDR1 is SGHTA and CDR2 FQGNSA. The CDR3 runs 16 residues. V lost 8 bases to trimming and J lost 0 bases, with 20 bases between them. CDR3 sequence: CASGIDGTTISYEQYF. The DNA of the CDR3 is TGTGCCAGCGGCATAGACGGGACAACGATCTCCTACGAGCAGTACTTC. The full variable domain, completed using reference TRBV7-2 and TRBJ2-7, is GAGVSQSPSNKVTEKGKDVELRCDPISGHTALYWYRQSLGQGLEFLIYFQGNSAPDKSGLPSDRFSAERTGGSVSTLTIQRTQQEDSAVYLCASGIDGTTISYEQYFGPGTRLTVT.

This clone appeared once. The V gene is TRBV4-3, the J gene TRBJ2-3, with 8 bases fitting TRBD2. V lost 0 bases, J lost 4 bases, and 6 bases stayed unmatched. The CDR3 is 16 residues long. The germline V gene encodes CDR1 LGHNA and CDR2 YSLEER. CDR3 bases: TGCGCCAGCAGCCAAGAGGGACGGGGGGGCCCAGATACGCAGTATTTT. Translating it yields CASSQEGRGGPDTQYF.